This T cell receptor (beta chain) derives from a study of human T cells and chemical hapten exposure. Across the whole study: Across samples, TCR yields varied, mostly owing to small differences in pooled library volumes.

Germline values: CDR1 SGHRS, CDR2 YFSETQ. The ends were cut back, 1 base at V and 7 bases at J, with 11 bases in the middle. There are 14 residues in the CDR3. This clonotype has only a few counts. MiXCR, run by TCRdb on the RACE reads, gives a single entry per CDR3 protein. The table includes around 95,000 distinct CDR3 sequences, less than 14% detected once. Described time point: pre-sensitization, week 0. As for treatment: therapeutic diphenylcyclopropenone sensitization with weekly scalp DPC. The TCR comes from a woman aged 55-69 years with alopecia areata. Some clones in this sample may be carry-over from other donors' samples. This sample comprised whole blood, obtained in connection with sensitization to the hapten diphenylcyclopropenone (DPC). The chain links TRBV5-1 to TRBJ1-4; D gene ambiguous. The CDR3 DNA is TGCGCCAGCAGCTTGATCCCCGGCGGTGAAAAACTGTTTTTT. Translation: CASSLIPGGEKLFF. The full variable domain, with the rest looked up from reference TRBV5-1 and TRBJ1-4, is KAGVTQTPRYLIKTRGQQVTLSCSPISGHRSVSWYQQTPGQGLQFLFEYFSETQRNKGNFPGRFSGRQFSNSRSEMNVSTLELGDSALYLCASSLIPGGEKLFFGSGTQLSVL.